A selection of T cell receptor beta chains follows, all from one sample in a study of shared clonotypes between healthy human individuals. Libraries were prepared by immunoSEQ multiplex PCR; TCRdb keeps only in-frame clonotypes and omits some of them. The sample carries under 1,100,000 clones, about four fifths recorded once. Sequencing was performed on memory CD4+ T cells from PBMCs. These receptors originate from a man younger than 30 in good health. Some clones in this sample may be carry-over from other donors' samples. The CDR3 runs from the conserved cysteine through the conserved F or W. Each record gives: V gene, clone size, J gene, D gene, CDR3 DNA, CDR3 protein. D genes are given only for firm matches. A clone size is listed for some rows: how often the clone was seen (once, few, many), or a class if it is expanded.

TRBV2	-	TRBJ2-5	-	TGTGCCAGCAGTGAATTCCGGACGGGAATGGTGGAGACCCAGTACTTC	CASSEFRTGMVETQYF
TRBV6-5	-	TRBJ1-1	-	TGTGCCAGCAGGGACTCGTCTGTTGAAGCTTTCTTT	CASRDSSVEAFF
TRBV27	-	TRBJ1-4	-	TGTGCCAGCAGTTTATCATTCGTAAGGGGACGAGAAAAACTGTTTTTT	CASSLSFVRGREKLFF
TRBV5-6	-	TRBJ2-7	-	TGTGCCAGCAGCTTGGCCGGAAACTCCTACGAGCAGTACTTC	CASSLAGNSYEQYF
TRBV29-1	-	TRBJ1-2	-	TGCAGCGTTTTACGGGAGGGGGGCTATGGCTACACCTTC	CSVLREGGYGYTF
TRBV5-1	-	TRBJ2-2	TRBD1	TGCGCCAGCTTCGGGACAGTGAACACCGGGGAGCTGTTTTTT	CASFGTVNTGELFF
TRBV5-4	once	TRBJ2-3	-	TGTGCCAGCAGCTTGGTACTAGCGAGGGGGGCAGATACGCAGTATTTT	CASSLVLARGADTQYF
TRBV10-2	-	TRBJ2-7	TRBD2	TGCGCCAGCAGGGGACTAGCTTACGAGCAGTACTTC	CASRGLAYEQYF
TRBV28	-	TRBJ2-7	-	TGTGCCAGCACCCTCGCTAGGGGGAAGGACGAGCAGTACTTC	CASTLARGKDEQYF
TRBV7-6	-	TRBJ2-1	-	TGTGCCAGCAGCGGAGACCTCAGCGGGCGAGAGCAGTTCTTC	CASSGDLSGREQFF
TRBV5-4	-	TRBJ1-3	TRBD1	TGTGCCAGCAGGGTGACAGGGGGTGGAAACACCATATATTTT	CASRVTGGGNTIYF
TRBV29-1	few	TRBJ2-4	-	TGCAGCTCCAGGGAGGGGGGGAACATTCAGTACTTC	CSSREGGNIQYF
TRBV6-5	few	TRBJ2-2	-	TGTGCCAGCAGGCCGGGACACAACACCGGGGAGCTGTTTTTT	CASRPGHNTGELFF
TRBV5-6	-	TRBJ1-2	TRBD1	TGTGCCAGCAGCTTGGTTCTAGGACAGGGGGCGCTTGGCTACACCTTC	CASSLVLGQGALGYTF
TRBV25-1	few	TRBJ1-1	TRBD1	TGTGCCAGCAGGGACAGGGGATCGTCAGCTTTCTTT	CASRDRGSSAFF
TRBV28	-	TRBJ2-7	-	TGTGCCAGCTTATCCACAGCGACTAATACCTACGAGCAGTACTTC	CASLSTATNTYEQYF
TRBV7-2	-	TRBJ2-2	TRBD2	TGTGCCAGCAGCGTAGGGACTAGCGGGGGGACCGGGGAGCTGTTTTTT	CASSVGTSGGTGELFF
TRBV7-2	few	TRBJ1-1	-	TGTGCCAGCAGCTTAGAGCGGAACACTGAAGCTTTCTTT	CASSLERNTEAFF
TRBV29-1	-	TRBJ2-7	-	TGCAGCGTTAAGTCCCGGGACGCCTCCTACGAGCAGTACTTC	CSVKSRDASYEQYF
TRBV29-1	-	TRBJ1-2	-	TGCAGCGTTGAAGGACGGGGAGCGAACTATGGCTACACCTTC	CSVEGRGANYGYTF
TRBV29-1	once	TRBJ1-2	-	TGCAGCGTTGACCCTGGCTACACCTTC	CSVDPGYTF
TRBV5-1	-	TRBJ2-2	TRBD2	TGCGCCAGCAGCGGCGGGACTAGCGGTTACACCGGGGAGCTGTTTTTT	CASSGGTSGYTGELFF
TRBV6-1	many	TRBJ2-1	TRBD1	TGTGCCAGCAGTGCCAACAGGGGGCGCGGCGGTGAGCAGTTCTTC	CASSANRGRGGEQFF
TRBV4-1	-	TRBJ2-5	-	TGCGCCAGCAGCCATCACCTGGACTTGCAAGAGACCCAGTACTTC	CASSHHLDLQETQYF
TRBV30	-	TRBJ1-5	-	TGTGCCTGGAGCATACAGAGCAATCAGCCCCAGCATTTT	CAWSIQSNQPQHF
TRBV30	many	TRBJ1-5	-	TGTGCCTGGAGAGGGCCGGGCGCAGGTCAGCCCCAGCATTTT	CAWRGPGAGQPQHF